The 10 T cell receptor beta chains in this list originate from one sample, sequenced in a study of beta chain features in type 1 diabetes. Since all of the isolated RNA was reverse transcribed, expressed TCRB transcripts were what got sequenced. Some clones are missing from TCRdb's copy, which holds only in-frame ones; the method was immunoSEQ multiplex PCR. The sample shows 450,000 to 550,000 clones, about 32% of them seen only once. The source material was naive CD4+ T cells from blood. These receptors came from a young man in good health.

This clone has only a few counts. This sequence joins TRBV27 and TRBJ2-5; perhaps TRBD2 as D (5 bases). The CDR3 totals 14 residues. The germline V and J ends were trimmed by 5 bases and 7 bases, with 17 bases remaining between them. Germline loops: CDR1 MNHEY, CDR2 SMNVEV (reference sequence). This CDR3 is CASSAPGRERTQYF. The CDR3 bases are TGTGCCAGCAGTGCACCCGGCCGGGAACGGACCCAGTACTTC.

The chain uses TRBV9 and TRBJ2-6; no reliable D call. The CDR3 runs to 15 residues. Trimming removed 0 bases from V and 0 bases from J, with 4 bases in between. CDR1 SGDLS and CDR2 YYNGEE come from the germline V gene. Here the CDR3 DNA reads TGTGCCAGCAGCGTAGGGTGCTCTGGGGCCAACGTCCTGACTTTC. Protein product: CASSVGCSGANVLTF. Based on the CDR3 plus reference TRBV9 and TRBJ2-6, the full variable domain is DSGVTQTPKHLITATGQRVTLRCSPRSGDLSVYWYQQSLDQGLQFLIQYYNGEERAKGNILERFSAQQFPDLHSELNLSSLELGDSALYFCASSVGCSGANVLTFGAGSRLTVL.

The genes are TRBV4-1 and TRBJ2-5; TRBD2 matches at 12 bases. This CDR3 region has 18 residues. V lost 1 base and J lost 4; bases outside the gene matches: 10. CDR1 MGHRA and CDR2 YSYEKL come from the germline V gene. CDR3 coding DNA: TGCGCCAGCAGCCAAGGCCTAGCGGGAGGGCCAATAGGAGAGACCCAGTACTTC. It is translated as CASSQGLAGGPIGETQYF.

A few counts support this clone. The chain is built from TRBV7-9 and TRBJ2-1, with D perhaps given as TRBD1 or TRBD2 (5 bases each). The length of the CDR3 is 13 residues. Germline loops: CDR1 SEHNR, CDR2 FQNEAQ (reference sequence). Trimming pared 4 bases from V and 9 bases from J, leaving 13 bases between. DNA of the CDR3: TGTGCCAGCAGCTATGAGGGGTACGGTGAGCAGTTCTTC. Translation: CASSYEGYGEQFF.

This sequence joins TRBV30 and TRBJ2-3, with D perhaps matching TRBD1 (6 bases). CDR1 and CDR2 (germline): GTSNPN, SVGIG (reference sequence). This CDR3 contains 14 residues. V was pared by 2 bases and J by 5 bases, with 14 bases between. CDR3 amino acids: CAWSSGLTGDTQYF. CDR3 in DNA: TGTGCCTGGAGTTCGGGCCTGACAGGAGATACGCAGTATTTT.

This clone was detected a few times. The V gene is TRBV14, the J gene TRBJ2-7; D perhaps matches TRBD2 (5 bases). Germline V gene data show CDR1 as SGHDN and CDR2 as FVKESK. Between the trimmed V and J ends, which lost 4 bases and 0 bases, there was a span of 13 bases. The CDR3 consists of 15 residues. CDR3 amino acids: CASSLGLPSSYEQYF. CDR3 nucleotide sequence: TGTGCCAGCAGCCTCGGACTTCCCAGCTCCTACGAGCAGTACTTC. Full variable domain (remainder filled in from reference TRBV14 and TRBJ2-7): EAGVTQFPSHSVIEKGQTVTLRCDPISGHDNLYWYRRVMGKEIKFLLHFVKESKQDESGMPNNRFLAERTGGTYSTLKVQPAELEDSGVYFCASSLGLPSSYEQYFGPGTRLTVT.

CDR3 sequence: CASSSAPGASYEQYF. DNA of the CDR3: TGTGCCAGCAGTTCCGCCCCAGGGGCCTCCTACGAGCAGTACTTC. The chain carries TRBV27 and TRBJ2-7; possible D gene TRBD1, 6 bases. The length of the CDR3 is 15 residues. Germline V gene data show CDR1 as MNHEY and CDR2 as SMNVEV (reference sequence). Trimming took off 4 bases at V and 0 bases at J, with 13 bases between the two ends.

This clone was detected only a few times. The V and J genes are TRBV13 and TRBJ2-3, with 12 nucleotides matching TRBD2. This CDR3 contains 16 residues. The J segment lost 4 bases and the V segment lost 2 bases, leaving 4 bases of the junction unmatched. Germline loops: CDR1 PRHDT, CDR2 FYEKMQ (reference sequence). CDR3 loop: CASSLSSGRVADTQYF. In DNA form, the CDR3 reads TGTGCCAGCAGCTTATCTAGCGGGAGGGTTGCAGATACGCAGTATTTT.

This clone turned up a few times. The chain carries TRBV10-3 and TRBJ2-3; D possibly matches TRBD1 or TRBD2 (5 bases each). This CDR3 is 16 amino acids long. The V gene's germline CDR1 is ENHRY and CDR2 SYGVKD. V was trimmed by 4 bases and J by 0 bases, leaving 14 bases between them. The CDR3 region is CAISGGTPSSTDTQYF. For the CDR3, the DNA is TGTGCCATCAGTGGGGGGACCCCCTCTAGCACAGATACGCAGTATTTT.

The rearrangement links TRBV30 to TRBJ1-4; D is ambiguous. Germline-derived CDR1 and CDR2 are GTSNPN and SVGIG (reference sequence). The CDR3 has 12 amino acids. The V gene lost 3 bases and the J gene lost 12 bases, with 14 bases spanning the gap. The CDR3 DNA reads as TGTGCCTGGAGGGCCGAAGTTAGCGAACTGTTTTTT. Translated, it gives CAWRAEVSELFF. The variable domain in full, completed from reference TRBV30 and TRBJ1-4, reads SQTIHQWPATLVQPVGSPLSLECTVEGTSNPNLYWYRQAAGRGLQLLFYSVGIGQISSEVPQNLSASRPQDRQFILSSKKLLLSDSGFYLCAWRAEVSELFFGSGTQLSVL.